What follows are 17 T cell receptor beta chains derived from one specimen sequenced in a study of T cells in Graves' hyperthyroidism and ophthalmopathy. TCR beta CDR3 regions were amplified from RNA transcripts. When the TCR CDR3 underwent first-round RT-PCR, the HTBI primer set was used. Each CDR3 protein gets one entry after TCRdb re-called the multiplex PCR reads with MiXCR. The sample carries approximately 430,000 distinct CDR3 sequences, around 15% recorded once. The source material was blood. Source of these receptors: a man younger than 35 with Graves' ophthalmopathy.

This clonotype occurred many times. V is TRBV4-1 and J is TRBJ1-1; D might be TRBD1 (5 bases). The CDR3 runs to 15 residues. Trimming removed 0 bases at V and 4 bases at J, with 12 bases between. From germline, CDR1 is MGHRA and CDR2 YSYEKL. CDR3 sequence reads: CASSQDGDGGTEAFF. In DNA form, the CDR3 reads TGCGCCAGCAGCCAAGATGGAGACGGGGGCACTGAAGCTTTCTTT.

There are many counts of this clonotype. This rearrangement joins TRBV20-1 to TRBJ2-1, with a weak D call TRBD1 (5 bases). Trimming cost V 6 bases and J 8 bases, with 17 bases left between them. The CDR3 is 13 residues long. The V gene's germline CDR1 is DFQATT and CDR2 SNEGSKA (reference sequence). The chain's CDR3 is CSACQGPDDEQFF. The DNA for the CDR3 is TGCAGTGCGTGCCAGGGTCCGGACGATGAGCAGTTCTTC.

V gene TRBV30 combines with J gene TRBJ2-3; 9 nucleotides agree with TRBD2. V shed 2 bases, J shed 2 bases, and the junction held 14 bases outside the gene matches. The germline gives CDR1 GTSNPN, CDR2 SVGIG (reference sequence). CDR3 size: 18 residues. The CDR3, as DNA: TGTGCCTGGAGTCCTTTCGCGGGGGGGCTCTCGGTCACAGATACGCAGTATTTT. Translated, it gives CAWSPFAGGLSVTDTQYF.

This clonotype came up once. The V and J genes are TRBV19 and TRBJ1-5; a possible D gene is TRBD1 (6 bases). This CDR3 is built from 14 residues. Trimming took off 6 bases at V and 6 bases at J, with 15 bases between the two ends. Looked up from germline, CDR1 is LNHDA and CDR2 is SQIVND (reference sequence). The CDR3 protein is CASRTAGDAQPQHF. The CDR3 DNA reads as TGTGCCAGTAGGACGGCAGGGGATGCTCAGCCCCAGCATTTT.

In this sample, this clonotype turned up many times. V gene TRBV4-1 combines with J gene TRBJ2-3, with D perhaps matching TRBD1 (5 bases). The length of the CDR3 is 13 residues. CDR1 is MGHRA, CDR2 YSYEKL, per germline. The V gene lost 4 bases and the J gene lost 5 bases, with 10 bases spanning the gap. In DNA form, the CDR3 reads TGCGCCAGCAGCCCACTTGACAGAGATACGCAGTATTTT. This translates into CASSPLDRDTQYF.

This clonotype was counted at least ten times. CDR3: CASSDMSSYNEQFF. CDR3 coding DNA: TGTGCCAGCAGCGACATGAGCTCCTACAATGAGCAGTTCTTC. The rearrangement joins TRBV14 to TRBJ2-1; D call uncertain. Trimming shortened V by 5 bases and J by 0 bases, and 8 bases separated the two germline ends. The CDR3 covers 14 residues. Germline CDR1 is SGHDN and CDR2 is FVKESK.

This clonotype was counted ten times or more. The chain couples TRBV6-5 to TRBJ2-7, with 7 bases matching TRBD1. This CDR3 contains 15 residues. V shed 1 base and J 0 bases; nucleotides not matched to a gene: 3. Germline V gene data show CDR1 as MNHEY and CDR2 as SVGAGI. CDR3 loop: CASSYFPGGSYEQYF. DNA for the CDR3: TGTGCCAGCAGTTACTTCCCAGGGGGCTCCTACGAGCAGTACTTC.

Ten or more counts support this clonotype. This chain uses TRBV24-1 with TRBJ2-1, with 10 positions matching TRBD2. V shed 4 bases, J shed 8 bases, and the junction held 4 bases outside the gene matches. Germline CDR1 and CDR2: KGHDR and SFDVKD. This CDR3 is 14 amino acids long. CDR3 region: CATSDASGSDEQFF. CDR3 DNA: TGTGCCACCAGTGACGCTAGCGGGAGTGATGAGCAGTTCTTC.

Regarding this clonotype: This CDR3 fails to terminate in the conserved phenylalanine or tryptophan, so it likely reflects a read error. This sequence joins TRBV18 and TRBJ1-5; 7 bases align to TRBD1. V shed 2 bases and J 5 bases; nucleotides not matched to a gene: 9. The germline V gene encodes CDR1 KGHSH and CDR2 LQKENI. The CDR3 has 16 residues. CDR3: CASSPDRNRGYQPQHS. CDR3 bases: TGTGCCAGCTCACCAGACCGGAACAGGGGCTATCAGCCCCAGCATTCT.

V usage is TRBV5-8 and J usage is TRBJ2-7, with D unresolved. V was shortened by 4 bases and J by 3 bases, with 11 bases between the two germline ends. CDR1 SGHTS and CDR2 YDEGEE come from the germline V gene. The CDR3 sequence is 13 residues long. CDR3 DNA: TGTGCCAGCAGCCCTGACCCTTTCTACGAGCAGTACTTC. Translating it yields CASSPDPFYEQYF.

Here the CDR3 reads CASSVGQVDEQYF. The CDR3 DNA sequence: TGTGCCAGCAGCGTAGGCCAAGTTGACGAGCAGTACTTC. The V gene is TRBV7-4, the J gene TRBJ2-7; D unclear. This CDR3 region has 13 residues. Trimming took 5 bases from V and 5 from J, leaving 13 bases between them. The germline gives CDR1 SGHVT, CDR2 SQSDAQ.

This clonotype was recorded at least ten times. The chain has TRBV20-1 and TRBJ1-2; 10 bases align to TRBD1. The CDR3 extends over 15 amino acids. The germline gives CDR1 DFQATT, CDR2 SNEGSKA (reference sequence). V shed 1 base, J shed 0 bases, and the junction held 2 bases outside the gene matches. The CDR3 bases are TGCAGTGCTAGAGGGACAGGGGGTGCTAACTATGGCTACACCTTC. Translating it yields CSARGTGGANYGYTF.

The CDR3 loop reads CASSEGGNTGELFF. The CDR3 DNA sequence: TGTGCCAGCAGCGAGGGTGGGAACACCGGGGAGCTGTTTTTT. The chain joins TRBV9 to TRBJ2-2, with no clear D. Trimming cost V 3 bases and J 1 base, with 7 bases left between them. This CDR3 contains 14 residues. Germline CDR1 reads SGDLS; CDR2 reads YYNGEE. Variable domain in full (rest from reference TRBV9 and TRBJ2-2): DSGVTQTPKHLITATGQRVTLRCSPRSGDLSVYWYQQSLDQGLQFLIQYYNGEERAKGNILERFSAQQFPDLHSELNLSSLELGDSALYFCASSEGGNTGELFFGEGSRLTVL.

The rearrangement links TRBV4-1 to TRBJ2-7; perhaps D is TRBD1 or TRBD2 (5 bases each). V was cut by 4 bases and J by 2 bases, with 9 bases left in between. Germline lookup yields CDR1 MGHRA and CDR2 YSYEKL. This CDR3 has 13 residues. The CDR3 nucleotides read TGCGCCAGCAGCCTCAGGGACCCCTACGAGCAGTACTTC. Translated, it gives CASSLRDPYEQYF.

V and J are TRBV9 and TRBJ2-3; D is ambiguous. The CDR3 has 13 amino acids. The germline V and J ends were trimmed by 0 bases and 2 bases, with 4 bases remaining between them. Per germline, CDR1 SGDLS and CDR2 YYNGEE. This chain's CDR3 is CASSVDPTDTQYF. The CDR3 nucleotides read TGTGCCAGCAGCGTAGACCCCACAGATACGCAGTATTTT.

This clonotype was found a few times. The chain joins TRBV30 to TRBJ1-5, with D hard to call. V was pared by 3 bases and J by 3 bases, with 12 bases between. CDR3 length equals 14 residues. Germline loops: CDR1 GTSNPN, CDR2 SVGIG (reference sequence). The CDR3 sequence is CAWSRALFNQPQHF. As DNA, the CDR3 is TGTGCCTGGAGCCGGGCTCTTTTCAATCAGCCCCAGCATTTT.

This clonotype was counted only a few times. The chain uses TRBV5-4 and TRBJ1-6; D possibly corresponds to TRBD1 (5 bases). Trimming took off 2 bases at V and 7 bases at J, with 10 bases between the two ends. The CDR3 is 14 amino acids. Germline V gene sequence: CDR1 SGHNT, CDR2 YYREEE (reference sequence). The CDR3 DNA reads TGTGCCAGCAGCTTCGCAGGGCCCAATTCACCCCTCCACTTT. This gives the protein CASSFAGPNSPLHF.